This T cell receptor (beta chain) was identified in a study of radiotherapy plus CTLA-4 blockade in lung cancer. Turning to the study itself: In 18% of patients, objective responses were seen; approximately 30% had disease control.

On this clone itself: Antigen unknown.

The germline gives CDR1 MNHNS, CDR2 SASEGT. The CDR3 is 15 amino acids. Trimming removed 4 bases from V and 5 bases from J; junction bases left unmatched: 8. Produced via immunoSEQ multiplex PCR; TCRdb's table is partial and in-frame only. The data hold approximately 72,000 clones, with about 80% observed a single time. Points from the study as a whole: Together with interferon-beta, which increased in serum after radiation, early dynamic changes in blood T cell clones were reportedly the best predictors of response. TCR clones of tumor origin grew in blood after radiotherapy plus ipilimumab.

The rearrangement links TRBV6-1 to TRBJ2-5; 9 bases are shared with TRBD2. The specimen was peripheral blood, collected from a patient treated with radiotherapy plus ipilimumab. The receptor was isolated from a human donor with non-small cell lung cancer who had a complete response to radiotherapy plus ipilimumab. The CDR3 coding sequence is TGTGCCAGCAGTGCCCAAGCGGGAGGAGGGGAGACCCAGTACTTC. Its translation: CASSAQAGGGETQYF.